This passage covers 30 T cell receptor beta chains from one sample sequenced in a study of cytomegalovirus exposure and HLA in healthy donors. The PCR contained 60 Vbeta and 13 Jbeta primers. Profiling relied on immunoSEQ multiplex PCR, and the TCRdb table lists in-frame clones only, not all of them. The sample yields approximately 220,000 clones, roughly 79% seen once. The sequencing sample was made of PBMCs. The receptors were gathered from a male donor in good health and CMV-seronegative.

The chain has TRBV13 and TRBJ1-6; D call uncertain. The V end lost 3 bases, the J end lost 7 bases, and 16 bases lay between the germline ends. The length of the CDR3 is 16 residues. Germline V lookup: CDR1 PRHDT, CDR2 FYEKMQ (reference sequence). CDR3 sequence reads: CASSLGSGMRNSPLHF. CDR3 DNA sequence: TGTGCCAGCAGCTTGGGTAGCGGGATGAGGAATTCACCCCTCCACTTT.

The gene calls are TRBV10-1 and TRBJ1-2; D is unclear. The germline V gene has CDR1 WNHNN and CDR2 SYGVQD (reference sequence). V was trimmed by 5 bases and J by 4 bases, leaving 11 bases between them. CDR3 length equals 13 residues. The CDR3 region has the DNA TGCGCCAGCAGTTACGGACTATTCTATGGCTACACCTTC. This translates into CASSYGLFYGYTF.

The V gene is TRBV11-3, the J gene TRBJ1-1; D unclear. From germline, CDR1 is SGHNT and CDR2 YENEEA. Trimming shortened V by 3 bases and J by 1 base, and 6 bases separated the two germline ends. The length of the CDR3 is 13 residues. The CDR3 nucleotides are TGTGCCAGCAGCTTGAGAGAGAACACTGAAGCTTTCTTT. This translates into CASSLRENTEAFF.

The chain employs TRBV27 and TRBJ2-2, with 8 nucleotides matching TRBD1. The ends lost 6 bases at V and 5 bases at J; junction bases unmatched: 11. The CDR3 runs 16 residues. The germline V gene has CDR1 MNHEY and CDR2 SMNVEV (reference sequence). CDR3 nucleotides: TGTGCCAGCAGCAGGACAGGGATAGGTGGTACCGGGGAGCTGTTTTTT. Translating it yields CASSRTGIGGTGELFF.

The V call is TRBV5-1, the J call TRBJ1-4; maybe TRBD1 (6 bases). V lost 4 bases, J lost 1 base, and 11 bases lay in between. Germline V gene data show CDR1 as SGHRS and CDR2 as YFSETQ. CDR3 length: 15 amino acids. In DNA form, the CDR3 reads TGCGCCAGCAGCCCGGGACACCTAACTAATGAAAAACTGTTTTTT. It is translated as CASSPGHLTNEKLFF.

The J gene is TRBJ1-4, the V gene TRBV29-1; D gene ambiguous. Germline-derived CDR1 and CDR2 are SQVTM and ANQGSEA. V lost 4 bases, J lost 4 bases, and 13 bases lay in between. The CDR3 length is 14 residues. The DNA for the CDR3 is TGCAGCGTTGTTCTGGGAGGTTATAATGAAAAACTGTTTTTT. Encoded protein: CSVVLGGYNEKLFF.

V gene TRBV18 combines with J gene TRBJ2-2, with D perhaps matching TRBD1 (5 bases). CDR3 size: 15 residues. The germline gives CDR1 KGHSH, CDR2 LQKENI. Trimming took off 2 bases at V and 5 bases at J, with 12 bases between the two ends. CDR3 DNA sequence: TGTGCCAGCTCACCAGGGGCCCAGAGGACCGGGGAGCTGTTTTTT. This codes for CASSPGAQRTGELFF. The whole variable domain, remainder taken from reference TRBV18 and TRBJ2-2, is NAGVMQNPRHLVRRRGQEARLRCSPMKGHSHVYWYRQLPEEGLKFMVYLQKENIIDESGMPKERFSAEFPKEGPSILRIQQVVRGDSAAYFCASSPGAQRTGELFFGEGSRLTVL.

V usage is TRBV7-9 and J usage is TRBJ2-5, with a tentative D call TRBD2 (6 bases). Germline-derived CDR1 and CDR2 are SEHNR and FQNEAQ (reference sequence). This CDR3 region has 14 residues. V was pared by 4 bases and J by 2 bases, with 11 bases between. CDR3 sequence reads: CASSSLAGQETQYF. The CDR3 DNA follows: TGTGCCAGCAGCTCCCTCGCGGGGCAAGAGACCCAGTACTTC.

The genes are TRBV27 and TRBJ1-1; 12 nucleotides match TRBD1. J gave up 7 bases and V 5 bases, and 11 bases lay outside the gene matches. This CDR3 has 16 residues. From germline, CDR1 is MNHEY and CDR2 SMNVEV (reference sequence). In DNA form, the CDR3 reads TGTGCCAGCAGTCGTACGCCCCGGGACAGGGGGCGTGAAGCTTTCTTT. The encoded protein is CASSRTPRDRGREAFF.

The CDR3 DNA reads as TGTGCCAGCAGTAGCACCGGGACACAGAATTCACCCCTCCACTTT. It encodes CASSSTGTQNSPLHF. The chain employs TRBV28 and TRBJ1-6, with a possible D match to TRBD1 (6 bases). The CDR3 is made up of 15 amino acids. Trimming cost V 5 bases and J 7 bases, with 15 bases left between them. Germline-derived CDR1 and CDR2 are MDHEN and SYDVKM. Combining the CDR3 with reference TRBV28 and TRBJ1-6 gives the whole variable domain DVKVTQSSRYLVKRTGEKVFLECVQDMDHENMFWYRQDPGLGLRLIYFSYDVKMKEKGDIPEGYSVSREKKERFSLILESASTNQTSMYLCASSSTGTQNSPLHFGNGTRLTVT.

CDR3 loop: CASSQRQGDEKLFF. The CDR3 bases are TGCGCCAGCAGCCAGAGACAGGGGGATGAAAAACTGTTTTTT. The chain has TRBV4-3 and TRBJ1-4; TRBD1 aligns across 9 bases. The V segment lost 3 bases and the J segment 6 bases; nucleotides outside the gene matches: 2. The CDR3 extends over 14 amino acids. In germline, CDR1 is LGHNA, CDR2 YSLEER.

The V and J genes are TRBV7-2 and TRBJ2-1; D is uncertain. The CDR3 covers 13 residues. The germline CDR1 and CDR2 sequences are SGHTA and FQGNSA. Trimming cost V 1 base and J 4 bases, with 5 bases left between them. The CDR3 DNA sequence: TGTGCCAGCAGCTTAGATCCGTACAATGAGCAGTTCTTC. This gives the protein CASSLDPYNEQFF.

On this clone: An end of the junction does not agree with germline; a read error may underlie this. The gene calls are TRBV15 and TRBJ1-2; 7 nucleotides match TRBD1. Germline-derived CDR1 and CDR2 are LNHNV and YYDKDF (reference sequence). The CDR3 has 13 amino acids. The CDR3 DNA reads as TGTGCCACCAGTAGAGGGGGCCCCTATGGCTACACCTTC. This translates into CATSRGGPYGYTF.

The chain links TRBV4-3 to TRBJ2-1; 7 bases are a match to TRBD1. V lost 1 base and J lost 7; bases outside the gene matches: 10. The CDR3 runs 16 residues. Germline loops: CDR1 LGHNA, CDR2 YSLEER. In nucleotides, the CDR3 is TGCGCCAGCAGCCAAGTTTTCAGGGGGTCTTTGAATGAGCAGTTCTTC. It yields the protein CASSQVFRGSLNEQFF.

The chain has TRBV7-2 and TRBJ2-7, with 7 bases aligning to TRBD2. V lost 4 bases, J lost 6 bases, and 6 bases stayed unmatched. Germline values: CDR1 SGHTA, CDR2 FQGNSA. This CDR3 contains 13 residues. The CDR3 nucleotides read TGTGCCAGCAGCTCACGGACTAGGGGCGAGCAGTACTTC. Translation: CASSSRTRGEQYF.

The chain uses TRBV19 and TRBJ1-1, with D perhaps TRBD1 (5 bases). V dropped 4 bases and J dropped 10 bases, with 13 bases sitting between them. The CDR3 contains 12 residues. Germline assignment: CDR1 LNHDA and CDR2 SQIVND (reference sequence). CDR3 nucleotides: TGTGCCAGTAGTACGGACGCAAGGGGAGCTTTCTTT. This codes for CASSTDARGAFF.

This chain connects TRBV27 to TRBJ2-2, with TRBD1 matching over 9 bases. Germline values: CDR1 MNHEY, CDR2 SMNVEV (reference sequence). The CDR3 is 15 amino acids. J lost 3 bases, V lost 8 bases, and 7 bases had no gene match. CDR3 coding DNA: TGTGCCAGCTCCCCGGGACAGGGTTACACCGGGGAGCTGTTTTTT. It encodes CASSPGQGYTGELFF.

The V call is TRBV5-4, the J call TRBJ1-4; no clear D gene. Germline values: CDR1 SGHNT, CDR2 YYREEE (reference sequence). The CDR3 sequence is 13 residues long. The V end lost 4 bases, the J end lost 6 bases, and 10 bases lay between the germline ends. The CDR3 coding sequence is TGTGCCAGCAGCCGTGCGCCGGATGAAAAACTGTTTTTT. Its translation is CASSRAPDEKLFF. Full variable domain (rest looked up from reference TRBV5-4 and TRBJ1-4): ETGVTQSPTHLIKTRGQQVTLRCSSQSGHNTVSWYQQALGQGPQFIFQYYREEENGRGNFPPRFSGLQFPNYSSELNVNALELDDSALYLCASSRAPDEKLFFGSGTQLSVL.

This clone was seen just once. The gene calls are TRBV10-3 and TRBJ2-7; 12 positions match TRBD2. With 3 bases clipped from V and 0 bases from J, the junction kept 6 bases outside the gene matches. Germline assignment: CDR1 ENHRY and CDR2 SYGVKD. The CDR3 is made up of 17 amino acids. CDR3 DNA: TGTGCCATCAGTGAAACTAGCGGGGGGACTAGCTCCTACGAGCAGTACTTC. Its translation: CAISETSGGTSSYEQYF.

The CDR3 region is CASSPRGGQSYNEQFF. The CDR3 bases are TGTGCCAGCAGCCCTCGGGGGGGACAGTCCTACAATGAGCAGTTCTTC. The rearrangement uses TRBV7-2 and TRBJ2-1; the D gene is possibly TRBD2 (8 bases). CDR1 and CDR2 (germline): SGHTA, FQGNSA. V was cut by 5 bases and J by 1 base, with 15 bases left in between. The CDR3 is 16 amino acids.

The chain has TRBV19 and TRBJ1-5, with D tentatively TRBD1 (5 bases). The CDR3 sequence is 16 residues long. CDR1 and CDR2 from the germline V gene are LNHDA and SQIVND (reference sequence). Deletions cut 2 bases from V and 1 base from J, with 12 bases between. CDR3 sequence reads: CASSIRGGESNQPQHF. The CDR3 DNA sequence: TGTGCCAGTAGTATAAGAGGAGGGGAAAGCAATCAGCCCCAGCATTTT.

The chain recombines TRBV4-1 with TRBJ1-4; 7 bases agree with TRBD1. Losses at the gene ends were 1 base for V and 7 bases for J; bases not matched to a gene: 3. Germline CDR1 is MGHRA and CDR2 is YSYEKL. The CDR3 totals 14 residues. The CDR3 region has the DNA TGCGCCAGCAGCCAAGTTCACAGGGGTGAAAAACTGTTTTTT. Protein sequence: CASSQVHRGEKLFF.

The V gene is TRBV30, the J gene TRBJ2-7; TRBD1 might be the D (6 bases). Trimming pared 7 bases from V and 2 bases from J, leaving 15 bases between. Looked up from germline, CDR1 is GTSNPN and CDR2 is SVGIG (reference sequence). The CDR3 contains 13 residues. The CDR3 DNA follows: TGTGCCTATGCATCCGGGACACCCTACGAGCAGTACTTC. Translating it yields CAYASGTPYEQYF.

V is TRBV18 and J is TRBJ2-5; D is possibly TRBD1 (5 bases). The germline gives CDR1 KGHSH, CDR2 LQKENI. The CDR3 is 13 amino acids. V dropped 6 bases and J dropped 4 bases, with 12 bases sitting between them. The CDR3 DNA reads TGTGCCAGCTCTCCTCAGCAGGGAGAGACCCAGTACTTC. As protein: CASSPQQGETQYF.

The V and J genes are TRBV7-2 and TRBJ2-7; the match to TRBD2 covers 7 bases. The V gene end was trimmed by 1 base and the J gene end by 2 bases; junction bases not matched to a gene: 5. The CDR3 contains 15 residues. Germline V gene data show CDR1 as SGHTA and CDR2 as FQGNSA. In DNA form, the CDR3 reads TGTGCCAGCAGCTTAGGGGGGGGAGGCCCCTACGAGCAGTACTTC. Protein: CASSLGGGGPYEQYF.

The chain carries TRBV18 and TRBJ1-6, with TRBD1 as a possible D gene (5 bases). CDR3 length: 15 amino acids. Germline V CDR1 and CDR2: KGHSH, LQKENI. Trimming removed 1 base at V and 10 bases at J, with 14 bases between. CDR3 DNA: TGTGCCAGCTCACCACTTCTCAGGGAGGACTCACCCCTCCACTTT. Its protein product is CASSPLLREDSPLHF.

This chain uses TRBV5-4 with TRBJ1-2; D might be TRBD1 (5 bases). The CDR3 extends over 13 amino acids. The V and J ends lost 4 bases and 5 bases respectively, with 12 bases between them. Germline lookup yields CDR1 SGHNT and CDR2 YYREEE (reference sequence). This CDR3 is CASSTRTTYGYTF. CDR3 nucleotides: TGTGCCAGCAGCACCCGGACAACGTATGGCTACACCTTC. Drawing the rest from reference TRBV5-4 and TRBJ1-2, the complete variable domain is ETGVTQSPTHLIKTRGQQVTLRCSSQSGHNTVSWYQQALGQGPQFIFQYYREEENGRGNFPPRFSGLQFPNYSSELNVNALELDDSALYLCASSTRTTYGYTFGSGTRLTVV.

The rearrangement joins TRBV6-6 to TRBJ2-7, with D maybe TRBD2 (6 bases). The ends were cut back, 0 bases at V and 0 bases at J, with 12 bases in the middle. This CDR3 is built from 16 residues. Germline assignment: CDR1 MNHNY and CDR2 SVGAGI (reference sequence). Here the CDR3 DNA reads TGTGCCAGCAGTTACTCGGGGGGACCCAGCTCCTACGAGCAGTACTTC. It specifies CASSYSGGPSSYEQYF.

The chain employs TRBV7-2 and TRBJ2-1; TRBD2 agrees at 11 bases. There are 14 residues in the CDR3. Trimming at V came to 2 bases and at J to 9 bases, leaving 3 bases not matched to a gene. In germline, CDR1 is SGHTA, CDR2 FQGNSA. The CDR3 sequence is CASSLTSGSLEQFF. CDR3 in DNA: TGTGCCAGCAGCTTAACTAGCGGGAGCCTTGAGCAGTTCTTC.

V is TRBV19 and J is TRBJ2-2; a weak D match, TRBD1 (5 bases). V gave up 8 bases and J gave up 9 bases, with 13 bases separating them. The germline V gene has CDR1 LNHDA and CDR2 SQIVND (reference sequence). The CDR3 is 12 amino acids. The DNA of the CDR3 is TGTGCCAGTCGGCAGGGCCGCCGGGAGCTGTTTTTT. Translated: CASRQGRRELFF.